One and the same sample provided the 2 T cell receptor beta chains below, sequenced in a study of T cell changes during pregnancy in multiple sclerosis. Sequenced by immunoSEQ multiplex PCR; TCRdb stores in-frame clones only, minus some. The table has 60,000 or so clones, around 93% seen once; the top ten hold 0.35% to 0.45%. The sample consisted of CD4+ T cells from peripheral blood mononuclear cells, taken before pregnancy. Receptors originate from a female donor with multiple sclerosis, enrolled in a pregnancy study.

The J gene is TRBJ1-2, the V gene TRBV7-2, with 7 bases fitting TRBD1. The CDR3 is made up of 13 amino acids. Trimming took 5 bases from V and 6 from J; bases not matched to a gene: 6. Germline CDR1 and CDR2: SGHTA and FQGNSA. CDR3 bases: TGTGCCAGCAGCCGGGGACAGCGAGATGGCTACACCTTC. This codes for CASSRGQRDGYTF.

CDR3 amino acids: CASSLQGNYGYTF. CDR3 sequence (DNA): TGTGCCAGCAGTCTACAGGGCAACTATGGCTACACCTTC. The rearrangement uses TRBV7-8 and TRBJ1-2; weak D call: TRBD1 (6 bases). The V end lost 6 bases, the J end lost 2 bases, and 10 bases lay between the germline ends. The CDR3 extends over 13 amino acids. Looked up from germline, CDR1 is SGHVS and CDR2 is FQNEAQ.